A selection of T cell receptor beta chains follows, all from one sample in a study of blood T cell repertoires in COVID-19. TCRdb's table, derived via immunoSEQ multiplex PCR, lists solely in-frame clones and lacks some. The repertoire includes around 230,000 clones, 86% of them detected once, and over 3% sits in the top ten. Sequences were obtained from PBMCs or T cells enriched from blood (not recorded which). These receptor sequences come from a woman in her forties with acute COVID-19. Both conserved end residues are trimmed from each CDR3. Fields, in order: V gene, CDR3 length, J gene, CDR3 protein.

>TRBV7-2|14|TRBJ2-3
ASSVRWGGSTDTQY
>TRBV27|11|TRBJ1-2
ASSWDRDYGYT
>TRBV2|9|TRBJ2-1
AGKTSNEQF
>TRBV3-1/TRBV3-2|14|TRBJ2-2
ASSQDWGGDAGELF
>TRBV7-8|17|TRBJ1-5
ASSDRRFRGKLIGQPQH
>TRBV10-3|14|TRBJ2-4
AISEVYNLAKNIQY
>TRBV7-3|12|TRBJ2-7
ASCVGTGKYEQY
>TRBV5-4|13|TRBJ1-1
ASSLPDRGNTEAF
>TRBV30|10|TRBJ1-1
AWGPGGTEAF
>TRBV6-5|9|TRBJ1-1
ASKRNTEAF
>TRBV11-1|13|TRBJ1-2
ASSLAGTGQDGYT
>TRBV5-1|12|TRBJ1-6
ASSGSSYNSPLH
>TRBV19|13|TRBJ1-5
ASSIEMAGGQPQH
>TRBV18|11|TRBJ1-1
ASCGSMNTEAF
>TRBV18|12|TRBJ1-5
ASSPDRGQQPQH
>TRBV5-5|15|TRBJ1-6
ASSLLSGGNFNSPLH
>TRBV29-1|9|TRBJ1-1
SVAYNTEAF
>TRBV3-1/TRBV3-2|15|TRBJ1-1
ASSLPSGTRLNTEAF
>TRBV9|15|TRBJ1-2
ASSSKTGVLLSDGYT
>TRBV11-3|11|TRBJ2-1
ASSLDRDNEQF
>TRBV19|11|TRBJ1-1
ASRPSPGSEAF
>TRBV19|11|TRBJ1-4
ASSLLQTTGMF
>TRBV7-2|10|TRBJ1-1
ASSFTPAEAF
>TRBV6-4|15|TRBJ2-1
ASSGLPGSGDNNEQF
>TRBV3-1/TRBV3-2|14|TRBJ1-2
ASSQDPTGRYYGYT
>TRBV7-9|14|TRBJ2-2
ASSEPGQGDTGELF
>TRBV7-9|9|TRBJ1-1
ASSQGTEAF
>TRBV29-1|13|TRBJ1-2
SAGTGVIWDYGYT
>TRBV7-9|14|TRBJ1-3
ASSLAAHPSGNTIY
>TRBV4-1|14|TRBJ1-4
ASSHPRDRRGEKLF
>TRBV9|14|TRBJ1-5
ASSVVGGARDQPQH
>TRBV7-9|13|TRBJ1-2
ASSLGDRARNGYT
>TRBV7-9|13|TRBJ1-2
ASSRDRGEVYGYT
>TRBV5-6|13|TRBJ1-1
ASSLRTGQNTEAF
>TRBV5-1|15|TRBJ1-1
ASSSVQGARVNTEAF
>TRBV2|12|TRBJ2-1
ASRGTSGDNEQF
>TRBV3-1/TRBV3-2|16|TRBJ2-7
ASSQAGLGRGNPKEQY
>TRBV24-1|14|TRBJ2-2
ATSDLYGGEAGELF
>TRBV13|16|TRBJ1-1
ASSSISGPQGMNTEAF
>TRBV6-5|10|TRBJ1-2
ASRFLSGGYT
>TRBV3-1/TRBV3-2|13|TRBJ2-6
ASSQAGSGANVLT
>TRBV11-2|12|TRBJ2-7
ASSPRQGYYEQY
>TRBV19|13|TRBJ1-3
ASSLRQGPGNTIY
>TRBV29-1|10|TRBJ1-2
SVEDPGGGYT
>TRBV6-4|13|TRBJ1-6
ASTWQAGVNSPLH
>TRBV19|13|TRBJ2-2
ASSMSRANTGELF
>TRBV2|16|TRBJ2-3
ASSEGAGDHASTDTQY
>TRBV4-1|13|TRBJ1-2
ASSHEARQGPGYT
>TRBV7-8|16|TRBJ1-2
ASSLESGRQAPNYGYT
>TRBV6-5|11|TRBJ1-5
ASRQHHNQPQH
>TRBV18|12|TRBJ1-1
ASSPGDTSGGAF
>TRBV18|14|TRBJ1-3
ASSHGQGALGNTIY
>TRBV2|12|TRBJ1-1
ASSEIQNFFEAF
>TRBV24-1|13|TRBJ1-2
ATSDSFDREAGYT
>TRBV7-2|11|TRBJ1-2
ASSRDTHYGYT
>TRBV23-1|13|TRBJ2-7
ASSQGTQAVYEQY
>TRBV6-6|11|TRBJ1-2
ASRHTGGDGYT
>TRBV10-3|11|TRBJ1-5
AISVSSDQPQH
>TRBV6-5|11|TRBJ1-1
ASLRQGATEAF